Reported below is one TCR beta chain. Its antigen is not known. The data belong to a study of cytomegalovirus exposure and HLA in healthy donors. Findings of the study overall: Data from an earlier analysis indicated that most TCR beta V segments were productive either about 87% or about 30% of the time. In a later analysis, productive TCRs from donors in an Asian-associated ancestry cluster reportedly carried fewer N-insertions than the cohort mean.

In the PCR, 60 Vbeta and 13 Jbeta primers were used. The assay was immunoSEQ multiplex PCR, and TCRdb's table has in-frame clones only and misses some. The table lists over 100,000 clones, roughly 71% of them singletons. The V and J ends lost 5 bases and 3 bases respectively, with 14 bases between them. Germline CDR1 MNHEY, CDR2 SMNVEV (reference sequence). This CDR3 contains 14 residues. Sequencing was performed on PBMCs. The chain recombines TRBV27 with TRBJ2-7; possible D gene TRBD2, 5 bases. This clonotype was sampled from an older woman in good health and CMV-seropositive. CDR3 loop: CASSPQTKVYEQYF. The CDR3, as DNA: TGTGCCAGCAGTCCCCAGACTAAGGTCTACGAGCAGTACTTC.